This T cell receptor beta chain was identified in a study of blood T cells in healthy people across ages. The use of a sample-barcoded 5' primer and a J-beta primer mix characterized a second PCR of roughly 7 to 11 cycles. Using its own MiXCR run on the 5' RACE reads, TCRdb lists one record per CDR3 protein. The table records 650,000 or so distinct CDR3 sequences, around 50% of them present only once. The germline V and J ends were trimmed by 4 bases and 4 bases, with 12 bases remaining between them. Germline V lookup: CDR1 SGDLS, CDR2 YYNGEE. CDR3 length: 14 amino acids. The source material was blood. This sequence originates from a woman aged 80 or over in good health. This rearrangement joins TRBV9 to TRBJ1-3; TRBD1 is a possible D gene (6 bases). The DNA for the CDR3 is TGTGCCAGCAGCCGGGACACGACAGGAAACACCATATATTTT. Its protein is CASSRDTTGNTIYF.